What follows are 18 T cell receptor beta chains derived from one specimen sequenced in a study of monozygotic twins with inflammatory bowel disease. One entry per CDR3 protein, without DNA, is what TCRdb gives after re-calling the 5' RACE reads. The sample includes just over 300,000 distinct CDR3 sequences. The material sequenced was blood. The origin of the receptors is a human donor with ulcerative colitis or Crohn's disease, or a healthy co-twin of an affected twin (not recorded which).

This chain links TRBV29-1 with TRBJ2-1. CDR3 length: 11 amino acids. CDR1 is SQVTM, CDR2 ANQGSEA, per germline. CDR3 protein: CSVFRYNEQFF.

The V call is TRBV19, the J call TRBJ1-1; lacking DNA, the TRBD1 call made by TCRdb goes unchecked. Germline V gene sequence: CDR1 LNHDA, CDR2 SQIVND (reference sequence). CDR3 size: 12 residues. CDR3 loop: CASSGDRTEAFF.

The V call is TRBV12-3 or TRBV12-4, the J call TRBJ1-3. The CDR3 runs to 14 residues. The CDR3 is CASSLSGPGNTIYF.

This chain uses TRBV11-2 with TRBJ2-2; TCRdb proposes TRBD2, but this gene call is untestable without DNA. Germline V gene data show CDR1 as SGHAT and CDR2 as FQNNGV. This CDR3 contains 16 residues. The chain's CDR3 is CASSSRLLAGSGELFF.

This chain links TRBV6-1 with TRBJ2-7. Germline loops: CDR1 MNHNS, CDR2 SASEGT. The CDR3 totals 14 residues. CDR3 sequence: CASKLTGTTYEQYF.

The V gene is TRBV29-1, the J gene TRBJ2-7. The CDR3 loop spans 13 amino acids. Germline loops: CDR1 SQVTM, CDR2 ANQGSEA. CDR3: CSVEVRGHYEQYF.

The V gene is TRBV6-5, the J gene TRBJ2-5; the D gene TCRdb calls, TRBD1, cannot be checked with no DNA. Germline values: CDR1 MNHEY, CDR2 SVGAGI. The CDR3 sequence is 15 residues long. The CDR3 here is CASSYSRGGRETQYF.

The rearrangement links TRBV5-1 to TRBJ2-2; TCRdb outputs TRBD2, but without DNA this stays unchecked. This CDR3 contains 19 residues. The germline V gene encodes CDR1 SGHRS and CDR2 YFSETQ. The CDR3 region is CASSLELAGGPAGTGELFF.

The V and J genes are TRBV7-2 and TRBJ1-6. Germline CDR1 and CDR2: SGHTA and FQGNSA. This CDR3 has 17 amino acids. The CDR3 spells CASSLGGVVRRNSPLHF.

The rearrangement uses TRBV7-3 and TRBJ2-1; TCRdb's D call, TRBD2, is unchecked because there is no DNA. Germline V gene data show CDR1 as SGHTA and CDR2 as FQGTGA. There are 16 residues in the CDR3. CDR3 loop: CASSLGLRGGGNEQFF.

The V gene is TRBV29-1, the J gene TRBJ2-2; TCRdb outputs TRBD1, but without DNA this stays unchecked. The CDR3 totals 16 residues. The germline gives CDR1 SQVTM, CDR2 ANQGSEA. The CDR3 reads CSVDYRGLDSTGELFF.

The chain employs TRBV5-1 and TRBJ2-1. In germline, CDR1 is SGHRS, CDR2 YFSETQ. The CDR3 runs 15 residues. The CDR3 region is CASSLEGNAYNEQFF.

V usage is TRBV7-8 and J usage is TRBJ2-3. This CDR3 region has 11 residues. Germline lookup yields CDR1 SGHVS and CDR2 FQNEAQ. This chain's CDR3 is CASGAEHTQYF. The full variable domain, its missing parts supplied by reference TRBV7-8 and TRBJ2-3, is GAGVSQSPRYKVAKRGQDVALRCDPISGHVSLFWYQQALGQGPEFLTYFQNEAQLDKSGLPSDRFFAERPEGSVSTLKIQRTQQEDSAVYLCASGAEHTQYFGPGTRLTVL.

This chain joins TRBV5-1 and TRBJ2-6; TCRdb outputs TRBD2, but without DNA this stays unchecked. Germline loops: CDR1 SGHRS, CDR2 YFSETQ. The CDR3 contains 18 residues. CDR3 sequence reads: CASSLAPGLPSGANVLTF. Full variable domain (remainder filled in from reference TRBV5-1 and TRBJ2-6): KAGVTQTPRYLIKTRGQQVTLSCSPISGHRSVSWYQQTPGQGLQFLFEYFSETQRNKGNFPGRFSGRQFSNSRSEMNVSTLELGDSALYLCASSLAPGLPSGANVLTFGAGSRLTVL.

J is TRBJ1-1 and V is TRBV7-9; TCRdb proposes TRBD1, but this gene call is untestable without DNA. The length of the CDR3 is 15 residues. Germline CDR1 is SEHNR and CDR2 is FQNEAQ (reference sequence). The CDR3 protein is CASATPADLNTEAFF.

The genes are TRBV5-5 and TRBJ2-5; TCRdb returns TRBD1, unconfirmable since there is no DNA. Germline lookup yields CDR1 SGHKS and CDR2 YYEKEE (reference sequence). CDR3 length: 14 amino acids. The CDR3 sequence is CASSLKGQKETQYF.

The chain is built from TRBV5-1 and TRBJ2-3; with no DNA, the TCRdb D assignment of TRBD1 cannot be verified. The CDR3 spans 13 residues. Germline loops: CDR1 SGHRS, CDR2 YFSETQ. CDR3: CASSEVGADTQYF.

The genes are TRBV5-1 and TRBJ2-7; TCRdb returns TRBD2, unconfirmable since there is no DNA. CDR3 size: 14 residues. From germline, CDR1 is SGHRS and CDR2 YFSETQ. This chain's CDR3 is CASSLAGSSHEQYF.